This TCR beta chain was captured in a study of OX40 agonist ivuxolimab in advanced cancers. Study-level points and caveats: Not determined was the antigen specificity of the expanded peripheral T cells.

V lost 4 bases and J lost 5, with 8 bases in between. CDR1 and CDR2 from the germline V gene are SGHDN and FVKESK. The CDR3 consists of 12 residues. Libraries were prepared by immunoSEQ multiplex PCR; TCRdb keeps only in-frame clonotypes and omits some of them. Here the sample spans over 80,000 clones, 70% to 90% being singletons. Worth noting for this clone: Its antigen remains unknown.

The receptor was derived from an adult with an advanced solid tumor such as melanoma, head and neck, liver or kidney cancer. Sequencing was performed on CD4+ or CD8+ T cells sorted from blood, taken in a trial of the OX40 agonist ivuxolimab. This chain joins TRBV14 and TRBJ2-5; D gene uncertain. The CDR3 loop reads CASSPHGETQYF. CDR3 nucleotides: TGTGCCAGCAGCCCCCACGGGGAGACCCAGTACTTC.